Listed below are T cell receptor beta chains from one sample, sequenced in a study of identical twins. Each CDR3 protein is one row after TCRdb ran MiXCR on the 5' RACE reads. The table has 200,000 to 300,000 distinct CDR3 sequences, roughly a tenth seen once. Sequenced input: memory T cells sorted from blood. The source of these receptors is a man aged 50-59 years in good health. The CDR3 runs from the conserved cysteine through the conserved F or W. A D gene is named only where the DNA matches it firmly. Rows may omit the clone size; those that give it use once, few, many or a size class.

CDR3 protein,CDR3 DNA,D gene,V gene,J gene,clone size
CASSFTVEAFF,TGTGCCAGCAGCTTCACGGTTGAAGCTTTCTTT,NA,TRBV7-9,TRBJ1-1,NA
CSVARGLNTEAFF,TGCAGCGTTGCCAGGGGGCTGAACACTGAAGCTTTCTTT,TRBD1,TRBV29-1,TRBJ1-1,many
CSARDRSGTASTDTQYF,TGCAGTGCTAGAGATCGGTCCGGGACAGCTAGCACAGATACGCAGTATTTT,TRBD1,TRBV20-1,TRBJ2-3,few
CASSLPASGPTQYF,TGCGCCAGCAGCCTGCCGGCTAGCGGGCCTACGCAGTATTTT,TRBD2,TRBV4-1,TRBJ2-3,many
CATSREPGEETQYF,TGTGCCACCAGCAGAGAACCCGGCGAAGAGACCCAGTACTTC,NA,TRBV15,TRBJ2-5,NA
CASSPGTSSYQETQYF,TGTGCCAGCAGCCCCGGGACTAGCAGTTACCAAGAGACCCAGTACTTC,TRBD2,TRBV7-2,TRBJ2-5,NA
CASSFSGGAYEQYF,TGTGCCAGCAGCTTTAGCGGGGGGGCGTACGAGCAGTACTTC,TRBD2,TRBV12-3/TRBV12-4,TRBJ2-7,few
CASGRTSGDTDTQYF,TGTGCCAGCGGTAGGACTAGCGGGGACACAGATACGCAGTATTTT,TRBD2,TRBV7-9,TRBJ2-3,few
CASSFDGMGKNIQYF,TGTGCCAGCAGCTTTGACGGGATGGGCAAAAACATTCAGTACTTC,NA,TRBV5-5,TRBJ2-4,NA
CATREPLRQPGLEAFF,TGTGCCACCCGAGAACCCCTTCGACAGCCGGGACTCGAAGCTTTCTTT,NA,TRBV13,TRBJ1-1,NA
CASSSQDQIYTDTQYF,TGCGCCAGCAGCTCCCAGGACCAGATATACACAGATACGCAGTATTTT,NA,TRBV5-1,TRBJ2-3,few
CASSPTTSGVIGNEQFF,TGTGCCAGCAGCCCTACGACTAGCGGGGTTATAGGCAATGAGCAGTTCTTC,TRBD2,TRBV4-2,TRBJ2-1,many
CASSLTGQGYGYTF,TGCGCCAGCAGCTTGACGGGACAGGGATATGGCTACACCTTC,TRBD1,TRBV5-1,TRBJ1-2,many
CASSPLPNTGYNEQFF,TGCGCCAGCAGCCCGCTCCCCAATACAGGGTACAATGAGCAGTTCTTC,NA,TRBV5-1,TRBJ2-1,NA
CASSLNYRAGYTF,TGTGCCAGCAGCTTAAATTACAGGGCGGGCTACACCTTC,NA,TRBV7-9,TRBJ1-2,NA
CATSDPSGRGLATDTQYF,TGTGCCACCAGTGACCCCTCAGGCAGGGGGCTCGCAACAGATACGCAGTATTTT,TRBD1,TRBV24-1,TRBJ2-3,NA
CASSLGPVAETQYF,TGTGCCAGCAGCTTAGGACCTGTGGCGGAGACCCAGTACTTC,NA,TRBV7-6,TRBJ2-5,NA
CASSPGTSYNSPLHF,TGTGCCAGCAGTCCCGGGACCTCCTATAATTCACCCCTCCACTTT,NA,TRBV12-3/TRBV12-4,TRBJ1-6,few
CASSLSGKEAFF,TGTGCCAGCAGTTTAAGCGGGAAGGAAGCTTTCTTT,NA,TRBV12-3/TRBV12-4,TRBJ1-1,many
CASRRDRGETQYF,TGCGCCAGCAGGCGGGACAGAGGCGAGACCCAGTACTTC,NA,TRBV5-1,TRBJ2-5,many
CASTPRTSGQSGELFF,TGTGCCAGCACGCCCCGGACTAGCGGACAATCCGGGGAGCTGTTTTTT,TRBD2,TRBV7-2,TRBJ2-2,many
CAIRAEVTEAFF,TGTGCCATCAGGGCCGAAGTCACTGAAGCTTTCTTT,NA,TRBV10-3,TRBJ1-1,many
CSARGLAGYGYTF,TGCAGTGCTAGAGGCCTGGCAGGCTATGGCTACACCTTC,NA,TRBV20-1,TRBJ1-2,NA
CASTPTWGADNEQFF,TGTGCCAGCACCCCCACGTGGGGAGCGGACAATGAGCAGTTCTTC,NA,TRBV2,TRBJ2-1,NA
CSDWEGSNYGYTF,TGCAGCGACTGGGAGGGATCTAACTATGGCTACACCTTC,NA,TRBV29-1,TRBJ1-2,NA
CASSSPMRTGSLNEQFF,TGTGCCAGCAGTTCGCCCATGCGGACAGGTTCTCTTAATGAGCAGTTCTTC,TRBD1,TRBV6-5,TRBJ2-1,NA
CASSFRGLDHEQYF,TGTGCCAGTAGCTTCCGGGGCCTGGACCACGAGCAGTACTTC,NA,TRBV19,TRBJ2-7,NA
CSAKNRGWSPLHF,TGCAGTGCTAAAAACAGGGGGTGGTCACCCCTCCACTTT,TRBD1,TRBV20-1,TRBJ1-6,few